This T cell receptor (beta chain) derives from a study of tumor-infiltrating lymphocytes in localized non-small cell lung cancer. At the level of the study: Some samples were collected after neoadjuvant chemotherapy; smokers, never-smokers and several histologies were included.

The protocol was immunoSEQ multiplex PCR, while the TCRdb copy is restricted to in-frame clones and leaves out a portion. This table has roughly 13,000 clones, roughly 80% appearing once. Points on this clone: Its matching antigen is unknown.

Overall study findings and caveats: Different pieces of the same tissue were used for each assay. T-cell fraction did not differ between immunotypes IM1 and IM2. TCR sequencing covered a subset of patients with enough tissue.

The CDR3 covers 17 residues. V lost 4 bases to trimming and J lost 3 bases, with 19 bases between them. In germline, CDR1 is LGHNT, CDR2 FRNRAP. The sequencing input was uninvolved lung tissue not adjacent to the tumor. The sequence was obtained from a human donor with non-small cell lung cancer. The chain links TRBV12-5 to TRBJ1-5; possibly TRBD1 for D (6 bases). Written as DNA, the CDR3 is TGTGCTAGTGGTTCCCACGCCGGGACACGACCCAATCAGCCCCAGCATTTT. Its translation is CASGSHAGTRPNQPQHF. Full variable domain (outside the CDR3, taken from reference TRBV12-5 and TRBJ1-5): DARVTQTPRHKVTEMGQEVTMRCQPILGHNTVFWYRQTMMQGLELLAYFRNRAPLDDSGMPKDRFSAEMPDATLATLKIQPSEPRDSAVYFCASGSHAGTRPNQPQHFGDGTRLSIL.